The entry below describes one TCR beta chain. Its antigen remains unidentified. This CDR3 is built from 12 residues. Germline-derived CDR1 and CDR2 are MNHEY and SVGEGT. The V end was cut by 5 bases, the J end by 9 bases, with 11 bases between. The sample originates from a study of type 1 regulatory T cells. T-allo10 cells from the graft donor were described as anergic, host-alloantigen-specific, and alloantigen-specific suppressors. One entry per CDR3 protein, called by TCRdb with MiXCR from the reads. Among about 74,000 distinct CDR3 sequences, around 60% were seen once, and the ten largest hold about 7.3%.

The clonotype originates from a human donor in good health. Input material: cultured T cells, either the whole culture or a sorted T cell fraction (not recorded which). Subset in this sample: Tr1-enriched cell product generated in vitro against host alloantigens. The chain joins TRBV6-2 or TRBV6-3 to TRBJ2-1, with D maybe TRBD1 (6 bases). The CDR3 bases are TGTGCCAGCAGTCCCCGAGGGGGTGAGCAGTTCTTC. Translated: CASSPRGGEQFF.